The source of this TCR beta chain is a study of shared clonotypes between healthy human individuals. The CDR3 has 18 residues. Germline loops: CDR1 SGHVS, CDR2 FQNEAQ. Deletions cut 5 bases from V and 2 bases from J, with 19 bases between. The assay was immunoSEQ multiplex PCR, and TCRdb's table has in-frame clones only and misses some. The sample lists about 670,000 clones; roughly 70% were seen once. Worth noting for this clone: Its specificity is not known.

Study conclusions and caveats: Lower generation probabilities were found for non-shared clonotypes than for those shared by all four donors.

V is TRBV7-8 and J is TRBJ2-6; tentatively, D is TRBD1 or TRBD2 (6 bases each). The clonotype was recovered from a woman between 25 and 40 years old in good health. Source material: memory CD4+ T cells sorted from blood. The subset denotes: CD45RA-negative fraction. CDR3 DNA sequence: TGTGCCAGCAGCATGCTGGGGGGCAATATAGCTGGGGCCAACGTCCTGACTTTC. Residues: CASSMLGGNIAGANVLTF.